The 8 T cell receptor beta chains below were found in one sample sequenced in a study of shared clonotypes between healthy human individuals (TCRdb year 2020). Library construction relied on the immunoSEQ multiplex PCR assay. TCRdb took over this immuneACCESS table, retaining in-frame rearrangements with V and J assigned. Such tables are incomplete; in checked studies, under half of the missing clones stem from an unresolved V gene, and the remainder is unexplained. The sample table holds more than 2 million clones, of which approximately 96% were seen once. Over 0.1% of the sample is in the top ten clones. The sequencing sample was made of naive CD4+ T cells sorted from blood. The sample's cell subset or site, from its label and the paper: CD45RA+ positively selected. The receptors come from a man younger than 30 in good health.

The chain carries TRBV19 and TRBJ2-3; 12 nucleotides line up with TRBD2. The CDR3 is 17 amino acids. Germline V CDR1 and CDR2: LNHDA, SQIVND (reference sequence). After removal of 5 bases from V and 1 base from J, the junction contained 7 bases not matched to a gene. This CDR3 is CASSPEGLAGRTDTQYF. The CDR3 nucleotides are TGTGCCAGTAGTCCCGAGGGACTAGCGGGCCGCACAGATACGCAGTATTTT.

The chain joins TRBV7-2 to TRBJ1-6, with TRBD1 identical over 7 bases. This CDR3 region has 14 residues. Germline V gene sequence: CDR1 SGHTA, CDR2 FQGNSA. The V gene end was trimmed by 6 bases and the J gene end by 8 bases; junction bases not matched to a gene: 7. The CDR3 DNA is TGTGCCAGCAGGGACAGGTTTGCAGATTCACCCCTCCACTTT. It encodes CASRDRFADSPLHF.

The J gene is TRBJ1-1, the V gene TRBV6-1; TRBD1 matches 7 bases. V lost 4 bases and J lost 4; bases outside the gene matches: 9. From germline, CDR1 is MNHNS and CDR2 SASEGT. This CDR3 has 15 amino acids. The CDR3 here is CASSGQTGLSTEAFF. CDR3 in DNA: TGTGCCAGCAGTGGTCAGACAGGGTTGAGCACTGAAGCTTTCTTT.

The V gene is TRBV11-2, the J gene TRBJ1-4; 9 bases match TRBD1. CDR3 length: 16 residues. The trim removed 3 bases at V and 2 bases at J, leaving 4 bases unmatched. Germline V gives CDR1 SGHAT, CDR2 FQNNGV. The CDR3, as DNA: TGTGCCAGCAGCTTTTACGGGACAGGGACTAATGAAAAACTGTTTTTT. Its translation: CASSFYGTGTNEKLFF.

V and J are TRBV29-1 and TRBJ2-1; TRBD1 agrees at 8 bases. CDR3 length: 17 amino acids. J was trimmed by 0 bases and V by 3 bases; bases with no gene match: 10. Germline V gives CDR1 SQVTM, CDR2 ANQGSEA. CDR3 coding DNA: TGCAGCGTTGAGACCCGGGACAGGTTGAGCTCCTACAATGAGCAGTTCTTC. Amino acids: CSVETRDRLSSYNEQFF.

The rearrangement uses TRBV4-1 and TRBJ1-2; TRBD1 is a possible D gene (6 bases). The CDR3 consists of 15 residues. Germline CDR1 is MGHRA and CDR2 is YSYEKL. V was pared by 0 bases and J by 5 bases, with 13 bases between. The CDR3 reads CASSQDFDRRYGYTF. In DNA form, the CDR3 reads TGCGCCAGCAGCCAAGATTTTGACAGGCGATATGGCTACACCTTC.

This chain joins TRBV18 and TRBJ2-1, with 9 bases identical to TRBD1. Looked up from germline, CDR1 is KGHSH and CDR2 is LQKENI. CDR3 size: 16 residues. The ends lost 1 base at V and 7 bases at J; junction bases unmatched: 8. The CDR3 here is CASSPQTGGLGNEQFF. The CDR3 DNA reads TGTGCCAGCTCACCACAAACAGGGGGCCTGGGGAATGAGCAGTTCTTC.

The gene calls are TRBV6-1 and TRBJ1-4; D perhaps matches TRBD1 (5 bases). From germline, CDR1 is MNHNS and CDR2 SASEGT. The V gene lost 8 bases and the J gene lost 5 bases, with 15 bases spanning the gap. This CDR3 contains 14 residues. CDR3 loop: CASQARDGNEKLFF. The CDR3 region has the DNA TGTGCCAGCCAGGCCAGGGACGGGAATGAAAAACTGTTTTTT.